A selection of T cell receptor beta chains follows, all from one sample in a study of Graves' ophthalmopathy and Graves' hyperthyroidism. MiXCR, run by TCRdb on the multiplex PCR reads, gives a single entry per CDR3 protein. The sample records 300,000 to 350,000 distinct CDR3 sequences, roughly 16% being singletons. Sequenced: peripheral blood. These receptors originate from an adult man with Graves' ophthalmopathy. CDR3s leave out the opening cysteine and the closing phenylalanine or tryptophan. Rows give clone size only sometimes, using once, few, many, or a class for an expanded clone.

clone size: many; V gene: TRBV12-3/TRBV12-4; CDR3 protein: ASSPRPDSNQPQH
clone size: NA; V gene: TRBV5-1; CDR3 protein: ASSTSGGGTEAF
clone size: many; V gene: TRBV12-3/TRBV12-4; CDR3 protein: ASSFDTFGNTIY
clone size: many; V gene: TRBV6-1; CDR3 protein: ASTEGTSGNTIY
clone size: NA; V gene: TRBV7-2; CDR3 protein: ASNLAARGYN
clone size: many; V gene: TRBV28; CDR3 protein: ASSDRVPSGNTIY
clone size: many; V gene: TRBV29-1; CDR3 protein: SALGQGSYEQY
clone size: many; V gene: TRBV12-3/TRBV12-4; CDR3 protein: ASSLGSPDGYT
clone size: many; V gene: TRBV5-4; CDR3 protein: ASSTGQGGSTEAF
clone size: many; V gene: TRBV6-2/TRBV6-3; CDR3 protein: ASRLTDNSPLH
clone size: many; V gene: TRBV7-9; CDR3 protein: ASSASAIPPYEQY
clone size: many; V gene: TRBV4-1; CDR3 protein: ASSHNRDSGNTIY
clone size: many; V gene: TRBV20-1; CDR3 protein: SAKIAGATDTQY